The present T cell receptor beta chain was sequenced within a study of human CD8 memory T cell subsets (dated by TCRdb to 2020 to 2021). Study-wide context: To assess how stem-like (TSTEM), progenitor exhausted-like (TPEX) and effector memory CD8+ T cell subsets are clonally related, the TCRbeta repertoires of these three subsets were compared. TCRbeta repertoires were obtained from about 6 donors, each contributing TSTEM, TPEX and effector memory subsets.

CCR7+ PD-1- TIGIT- cells were classified as stem-like memory CD8+ T cells (TSTEM). Density gradient separation was used to isolate peripheral blood mononuclear cells from healthy donor buffy coats. The study enriched total CD8+ T cells through negative magnetic separation using EasySep or MojoSort CD8+ T cell isolation kits. For each subset, total RNA was extracted using an RNeasy Mini Kit from duplicate vials of some 140,000 sorted CD8+ T cells. The PBMCs were used either fresh or after being cryopreserved in fetal bovine serum with approximately 9.8% DMSO. Fluorescence-activated cell sorting on a FACSAria III was used to sort the CD8+ T cell subsets to purity. Note on this clonotype: The antigen it binds to is not known.

The CDR3, from cysteine to phenylalanine, totals 14 residues. The DNA is not on file. CDR1 and CDR2 are drawn from the germline V gene: SNHLY, FYNNEI. Here is what the overall study found, with its caveats: Clonotypes were shared with effector memory cells by both stem-like subsets, but only minimal overlap was found between TSTEM and TPEX repertoires, suggesting distinct antigen spectra. Only TCRbeta chains were sequenced, and the repertoire comparisons were based on roughly 6 donors and tested using paired t-tests with Bonferroni correction. Chao1 estimates suggested greater repertoire diversity in TSTEM than in TPEX subsets, potentially reflecting a broader range of specificities. TSTEM and TPEX subsets showed similarly high normalized Shannon-Wiener diversity, whereas effector memory subsets were comparatively less diverse.

Instrument used: NextSeq 550. A Human TCR Profiling Kit was used to prepare UMI-labeled 5' RACE TCRbeta libraries. Every TCRbeta library was prepared in parallel, with the same number of PCR cycles used for all of the libraries. In the authors' own workflow: Between 3,000 and 18,000 functional CDR3beta clonotypes were contained in each TCRbeta library. UMI extraction and consensus assembly used MIGEC 1.2.9, requiring at least three reads per UMI. MiXCR 3.0.3 was used to extract in-frame CDR3beta repertoires. Each sample was downsampled to 42,000 randomly selected UMIs before diversity metrics were calculated in VDJtools 1.2.1. Repertoire overlap metrics D, R and F2 were calculated in VDJtools for the top 3,000 clones of each sample pair. The reads were reprocessed in TCRdb, with one entry per CDR3 protein sequence and no accompanying DNA. These V and J calls are TCRdb output, not the study's own analysis. This sample's table contains 9,900 or so distinct CDR3 sequences. The ten top clones hold approximately 16% of the sample.

In this chain, TRBV2 is recombined with TRBJ2-3; the TCRdb D gene call, TRBD2, has no DNA to confirm it. This receptor was obtained from a human donor in good health. The specimen sequenced was CD8+ stem-like memory T cells (TSCM and TCM) sorted from PBMCs. This sample's cell subset or site label indicates: stem-like memory CD8 T cells (TSTEM), CCR7+ PD-1- TIGIT-. CDR3 region: CASSLAGGPDTQYF.